The next 27 T cell receptor beta chains were all read from a single sample in a study of blood T cell repertoires in COVID-19. Sequencing was performed with immunoSEQ multiplex PCR; in TCRdb, only in-frame clones are kept and a portion is missing. Among 450,000 or so clones listed, 89% were seen once. The specimen sequenced was peripheral blood. Receptor source: a man aged 18 to 29 with COVID-19, enrolled during active disease.

The chain recombines TRBV19 with TRBJ2-7; 9 nucleotides line up with TRBD1. V lost 7 bases and J lost 3; bases outside the gene matches: 7. The CDR3 spans 14 residues. CDR1 is LNHDA and CDR2 is SQIVND in the germline V gene (reference sequence). CDR3 residues: CASKRTGEGYEQYF. CDR3 DNA sequence: TGTGCCAGTAAACGGACAGGGGAAGGCTACGAGCAGTACTTC.

This clone was counted once. The V and J genes are TRBV24-1 and TRBJ2-5, with 7 positions matching TRBD2. CDR3 length: 15 residues. The V and J ends lost 3 bases and 5 bases, in that order; junction bases with no gene match: 8. CDR1 is KGHDR, CDR2 SFDVKD, per germline. CDR3 protein: CATSDPAGDGETQYF. The CDR3 region has the DNA TGTGCCACCAGTGATCCCGCGGGGGATGGCGAGACCCAGTACTTC.

The genes are TRBV24-1 and TRBJ2-3; TRBD2 aligns across 10 bases. CDR3 length: 17 amino acids. The J segment lost 3 bases and the V segment lost 0 bases, leaving 5 bases of the junction unmatched. CDR1 KGHDR and CDR2 SFDVKD come from the germline V gene. In nucleotides, the CDR3 is TGTGCCACCAGTGATTTGCCGACTAGCGGGCCTACAGATACGCAGTATTTT. Its protein product is CATSDLPTSGPTDTQYF.

The CDR3: CASSLDSRGTEAFF. In DNA form, the CDR3 reads TGCGCCAGCAGCTTGGACTCGAGGGGGACTGAAGCTTTCTTT. This chain uses TRBV5-1 with TRBJ1-1, with D perhaps matching TRBD1 (6 bases). CDR1 is SGHRS, CDR2 YFSETQ, per germline. The CDR3 totals 14 residues. V was trimmed by 0 bases and J by 5 bases, leaving 11 bases between them.

The CDR3 sequence: CASSQDVTNYEQYF. The CDR3 bases are TGCGCCAGCAGCCAAGATGTAACTAATTACGAGCAGTACTTC. The chain links TRBV4-1 to TRBJ2-7; D is ambiguous. The CDR3 is 14 amino acids. V lost 0 bases to trimming and J lost 4 bases, with 10 bases between them. CDR1 and CDR2 (germline): MGHRA, YSYEKL.

V and J are TRBV6-5 and TRBJ1-5; no definite D call. The length of the CDR3 is 15 residues. V lost 0 bases to trimming and J lost 3 bases, with 9 bases between them. CDR1 is MNHEY, CDR2 SVGAGI, per germline. The CDR3 loop is CASSYSMADNQPQHF. CDR3 in DNA: TGTGCCAGCAGTTACTCAATGGCAGACAATCAGCCCCAGCATTTT.

The rearrangement joins TRBV13 to TRBJ2-3, with TRBD2 matching 11 bases. Germline V gene sequence: CDR1 PRHDT, CDR2 FYEKMQ (reference sequence). This CDR3 region has 16 residues. After removal of 5 bases from V and 1 base from J, the junction contained 5 bases not matched to a gene. The CDR3 bases are TGTGCCAGCAGCGACAGTAGCGGGGGGGGCACAGATACGCAGTATTTT. It specifies CASSDSSGGGTDTQYF.

This chain uses TRBV7-6 with TRBJ1-6, with a tentative D call TRBD1 (6 bases). Trimming removed 5 bases from V and 8 bases from J, with 19 bases in between. The CDR3 runs 16 residues. Germline V gene sequence: CDR1 SGHVS, CDR2 FNYEAQ. Written as DNA, the CDR3 is TGTGCCAGCAGCCACACCCCGGGACAAGAATATTCACCCCTCCACTTT. This translates into CASSHTPGQEYSPLHF. Complete variable domain (other parts from reference TRBV7-6 and TRBJ1-6): GAGVSQSPRYKVTKRGQDVALRCDPISGHVSLYWYRQALGQGPEFLTYFNYEAQQDKSGLPNDRFSAERPEGSISTLTIQRTEQRDSAMYRCASSHTPGQEYSPLHFGNGTRLTVT.

The chain combines TRBV27 with TRBJ2-7; 7 positions match TRBD2. From germline, CDR1 is MNHEY and CDR2 SMNVEV (reference sequence). V shed 6 bases, J shed 0 bases, and the junction held 8 bases outside the gene matches. This CDR3 contains 15 residues. The CDR3 region is CASSDVRGSSYEQYF. Here the CDR3 DNA reads TGTGCCAGCAGCGACGTGCGGGGGAGCTCCTACGAGCAGTACTTC.

This chain connects TRBV7-9 to TRBJ2-7, with D unresolved. Trimming removed 2 bases from V and 6 bases from J, with 11 bases in between. Germline CDR1 and CDR2: SEHNR and FQNEAQ (reference sequence). The CDR3 totals 13 residues. CDR3 sequence reads: CASSLSSSPEQYF. The CDR3, as DNA: TGTGCCAGCAGCTTATCGTCGTCCCCCGAGCAGTACTTC.

V usage is TRBV7-2 and J usage is TRBJ2-2; possibly TRBD2 for D (6 bases). Trimming stripped 6 bases from V and 6 bases from J, with 20 bases between. Germline CDR1 SGHTA, CDR2 FQGNSA. There are 16 residues in the CDR3. The CDR3 DNA sequence: TGTGCCAGCAGGTGGGGACTCCATAGTTTCGCCGGGGAGCTGTTTTTT. Its translation: CASRWGLHSFAGELFF.

The V call is TRBV7-9, the J call TRBJ2-3; 12 bases line up with TRBD2. Germline V gene data show CDR1 as SEHNR and CDR2 as FQNEAQ (reference sequence). V trimming: 5 bases; J trimming: 3 bases; junction bases outside the gene matches: 6. This CDR3 has 16 residues. The CDR3, as DNA: TGTGCCAGCAGCCCCAGGACTAGCGGGAAAACAGATACGCAGTATTTT. As protein: CASSPRTSGKTDTQYF. The whole variable domain, remainder taken from reference TRBV7-9 and TRBJ2-3, is DTGVSQNPRHKITKRGQNVTFRCDPISEHNRLYWYRQTLGQGPEFLTYFQNEAQLEKSRLLSDRFSAERPKGSFSTLEIQRTEQGDSAMYLCASSPRTSGKTDTQYFGPGTRLTVL.

The chain links TRBV3-1 (or the pseudogene TRBV3-2) to TRBJ2-1, with D possibly being TRBD2 (6 bases). From germline, CDR1 is LGHDT and CDR2 YNNKEL (reference sequence). The CDR3 has 17 amino acids. Trimming took 4 bases from V and 0 from J, leaving 16 bases between them. The CDR3 sequence: CASSPLSGGSSYNEQFF. For the CDR3, the DNA is TGTGCCAGCAGCCCCCTTAGCGGAGGTAGCTCCTACAATGAGCAGTTCTTC.

The genes are TRBV19 and TRBJ1-1; TRBD1 aligns across 11 bases. There are 15 residues in the CDR3. With 3 bases clipped from V and 7 bases from J, the junction kept 7 bases outside the gene matches. CDR1 LNHDA and CDR2 SQIVND come from the germline V gene (reference sequence). CDR3 sequence: CASSIKDRGRGEAFF. CDR3 coding DNA: TGTGCCAGTAGTATTAAGGACAGGGGGCGCGGTGAAGCTTTCTTT. Filled out from reference TRBV19 and TRBJ1-1, the complete variable domain reads DGGITQSPKYLFRKEGQNVTLSCEQNLNHDAMYWYRQDPGQGLRLIYYSQIVNDFQKGDIAEGYSVSREKKESFPLTVTSAQKNPTAFYLCASSIKDRGRGEAFFGQGTRLTVV.

The CDR3, as DNA: TGTGCCAGCAGCCAGGACGGAGGTTATATAAACACCATATATTTT. This encodes CASSQDGGYINTIYF. The V gene is TRBV5-4, the J gene TRBJ1-3; no clear D gene. The CDR3 covers 15 residues. V lost 4 bases, J lost 6 bases, and 17 bases lay in between. CDR1 SGHNT and CDR2 YYREEE come from the germline V gene (reference sequence).

J is TRBJ2-5 and V is TRBV7-6; D is ambiguous. CDR3 length equals 13 residues. CDR1 is SGHVS and CDR2 is FNYEAQ in the germline V gene. Deletions cut 5 bases from V and 0 bases from J, with 7 bases between. The chain's CDR3 is CASSPRDQETQYF. The CDR3 nucleotides read TGTGCCAGCAGCCCCCGGGACCAAGAGACCCAGTACTTC.

This clone was seen just once. The chain employs TRBV3-1 (or the pseudogene TRBV3-2) and TRBJ1-1, with D maybe TRBD1 (6 bases). Trimming pared 3 bases from V and 5 bases from J, leaving 13 bases between. The CDR3 runs 14 residues. Germline assignment: CDR1 LGHDT and CDR2 YNNKEL (reference sequence). CDR3: CASSHTGTPTEAFF. The CDR3 DNA follows: TGTGCCAGCAGCCATACAGGGACCCCAACTGAAGCTTTCTTT.

The rearrangement links TRBV20-1 to TRBJ2-7, with D perhaps matching TRBD2 (5 bases). Germline CDR1 is DFQATT and CDR2 is SNEGSKA (reference sequence). The V end lost 6 bases, the J end lost 7 bases, and 13 bases lay between the germline ends. CDR3 length: 11 residues. The CDR3, as DNA: TGCAGTGCCAGAAACGGGGTGGAGCAGTACTTC. This translates into CSARNGVEQYF.

The chain's CDR3 is CASSQVAGEETQYF. The CDR3 nucleotides read TGTGCCAGCAGCCAAGTAGCGGGAGAGGAGACCCAGTACTTC. This sequence joins TRBV3-1 (or the pseudogene TRBV3-2) and TRBJ2-5; the match to TRBD2 covers 9 bases. CDR3 length: 14 residues. The V gene's germline CDR1 is LGHDT and CDR2 YNNKEL (reference sequence). V was clipped by 1 base and J by 5 bases; unmatched bases: 2.

J is TRBJ2-5 and V is TRBV7-8; 15 bases are shared with TRBD2. Germline V gives CDR1 SGHVS, CDR2 FQNEAQ. With V trimmed by 4 bases and J by 2 bases, 2 bases remained unmatched. The CDR3 is 16 amino acids. The CDR3 reads CASSWTSGGVQETQYF. The CDR3 region has the DNA TGTGCCAGCAGCTGGACTAGCGGGGGGGTACAAGAGACCCAGTACTTC.

The gene calls are TRBV5-4 and TRBJ1-1; 12 nucleotides align to TRBD1. The CDR3 is made up of 16 amino acids. CDR1 SGHNT and CDR2 YYREEE come from the germline V gene (reference sequence). Trimming took 0 bases from V and 2 from J; bases not matched to a gene: 2. The CDR3 here is CASSLAGTGGNTEAFF. The CDR3 bases are TGTGCCAGCAGCTTGGCCGGGACAGGGGGCAACACTGAAGCTTTCTTT.

This chain links TRBV6-6 with TRBJ2-3; 7 bases are a match to TRBD2. The CDR3 covers 13 residues. The V gene's germline CDR1 is MNHNY and CDR2 SVGAGI (reference sequence). V shed 8 bases and J 3 bases; nucleotides not matched to a gene: 5. The CDR3 nucleotides read TGTGCCAGCCTTCGGGAGGTAACAGATACGCAGTATTTT. This gives the protein CASLREVTDTQYF.

The chain has TRBV5-1 and TRBJ1-6; TRBD1 matches at 11 bases. V trimming: 4 bases; J trimming: 9 bases; junction bases outside the gene matches: 3. The CDR3 consists of 14 residues. CDR1 and CDR2 from the germline V gene are SGHRS and YFSETQ. CDR3 region: CASSAGQGGSPLHF. CDR3 DNA sequence: TGCGCCAGCAGCGCGGGACAGGGGGGTTCACCCCTCCACTTT.

The genes are TRBV10-3 and TRBJ2-7, with 8 bases fitting TRBD2. The CDR3 loop spans 15 amino acids. J gave up 3 bases and V 0 bases, and 4 bases lay outside the gene matches. Germline loops: CDR1 ENHRY, CDR2 SYGVKD. The CDR3 protein is CAISESGTSGYEQYF. CDR3 DNA sequence: TGTGCCATCAGTGAGTCGGGAACTAGCGGCTACGAGCAGTACTTC.

This clone was picked up one time. V usage is TRBV6-6 and J usage is TRBJ2-4, with TRBD1 matching 9 bases. CDR3 length: 14 residues. From germline, CDR1 is MNHNY and CDR2 SVGAGI (reference sequence). The junction had 3 bases not matched to a gene; V was cut back by 2 bases and J by 7 bases. Here the CDR3 DNA reads TGTGCCAGCAGTTACGGGACAGGGAAGAACATTCAGTACTTC. The encoded protein is CASSYGTGKNIQYF.

In this sample, this clone turned up a few times. The chain has TRBV19 and TRBJ2-3; a weak D match, TRBD2 (6 bases). This CDR3 is built from 16 residues. Germline-derived CDR1 and CDR2 are LNHDA and SQIVND (reference sequence). The V gene lost 5 bases and the J gene lost 5 bases, with 20 bases spanning the gap. The CDR3 loop is CASSAPGGMRLDTQYF. The CDR3 DNA sequence: TGTGCCAGTAGTGCTCCGGGCGGGATGAGGTTAGATACGCAGTATTTT.

The chain couples TRBV7-2 to TRBJ2-4, with 8 bases fitting TRBD2. CDR1 and CDR2 (germline): SGHTA, FQGNSA. The CDR3 runs to 17 residues. J lost 1 base, V lost 1 base, and 6 bases had no gene match. The CDR3 coding sequence is TGTGCCAGCAGCTTAGAGGGCGGGGGGATCGCCAAAAACATTCAGTACTTC. It translates to CASSLEGGGIAKNIQYF.